This T cell receptor beta chain appears in the sequencing data of a study of blood T cell repertoires in COVID-19. Germline V CDR1 and CDR2: MNHEY, SVGAGI. V was pared by 2 bases and J by 2 bases, with 7 bases between. This CDR3 comprises 14 residues. This table comes from immunoSEQ multiplex PCR, and its TCRdb copy is limited to in-frame clones, with some not included. The sample lists about 52,000 clones; roughly four fifths were seen once. The clonotype originates from an older man with COVID-19, enrolled during active disease. The sample consisted of peripheral blood. This rearrangement joins TRBV6-5 to TRBJ1-3; maybe TRBD1 (5 bases). CDR3 coding DNA: TGTGCCAGCAGTTACGCAGGGACTGGAAACACCATATATTTT. As protein: CASSYAGTGNTIYF.